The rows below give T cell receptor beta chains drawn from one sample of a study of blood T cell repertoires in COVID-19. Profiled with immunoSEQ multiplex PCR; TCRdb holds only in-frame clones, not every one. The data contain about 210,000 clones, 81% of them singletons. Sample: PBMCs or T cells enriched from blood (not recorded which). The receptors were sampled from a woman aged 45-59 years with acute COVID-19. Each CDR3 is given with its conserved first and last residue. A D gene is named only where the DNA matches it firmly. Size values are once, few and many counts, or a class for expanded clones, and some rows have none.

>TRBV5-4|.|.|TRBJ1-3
CASSLGGSGNTIYF
TGTGCCAGCAGCTTGGGAGGTTCTGGAAACACCATATATTTT
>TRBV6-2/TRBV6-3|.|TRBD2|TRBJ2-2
CASSTGLVTGELFF
TGTGCCAGCAGTACGGGACTAGTTACCGGGGAGCTGTTTTTT
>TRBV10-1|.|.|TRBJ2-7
CARIPGYEQYF
TGCGCCAGAATACCAGGGTACGAGCAGTACTTC
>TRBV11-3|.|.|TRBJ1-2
CASGNLGPYGYTF
TGTGCCAGCGGTAATCTGGGGCCCTATGGCTACACCTTC
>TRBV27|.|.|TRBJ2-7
CASSARLVQLGEQYF
TGTGCCAGCAGTGCCCGACTAGTTCAATTGGGCGAGCAGTACTTC
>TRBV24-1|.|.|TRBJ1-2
CATSDPTRGSGYTF
TGTGCCACCAGTGATCCTACCCGGGGTTCTGGCTACACCTTC
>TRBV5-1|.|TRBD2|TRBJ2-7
CASSLRTSGGSYEQYF
TGCGCCAGCAGCCTGCGGACTAGCGGGGGCTCCTACGAGCAGTACTTC
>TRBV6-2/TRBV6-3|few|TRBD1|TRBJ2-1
CASSTSGTGSYNEQFF
TGTGCCAGCAGTACTTCCGGGACAGGGTCCTACAATGAGCAGTTCTTC
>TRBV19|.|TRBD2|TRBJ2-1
CASISRGLAGGEQFF
TGTGCCAGTATATCCAGGGGACTAGCCGGCGGAGAGCAGTTCTTC
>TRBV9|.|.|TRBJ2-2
CASSFAGGGELFF
TGTGCCAGCAGTTTCGCCGGGGGAGGGGAGCTGTTTTTT
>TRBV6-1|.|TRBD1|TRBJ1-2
CASSSRTGDGYTF
TGTGCCAGCAGTTCCCGGACAGGGGATGGCTACACCTTC
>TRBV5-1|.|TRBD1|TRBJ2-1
CASSLLTSGTGGGNEQFF
TGCGCCAGCAGCTTACTAACCTCCGGGACAGGGGGAGGGAATGAGCAGTTCTTC
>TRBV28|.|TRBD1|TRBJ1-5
CASSASRGQGIKPQHF
TGTGCCAGCAGTGCCTCCCGGGGACAGGGTATCAAACCCCAGCATTTT
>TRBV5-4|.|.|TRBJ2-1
CASSPRGGTNNEQFF
TGTGCCAGCAGCCCACGTGGGGGCACCAACAATGAGCAGTTCTTC
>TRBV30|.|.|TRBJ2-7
CAWSVRGLLTTSVQYF
TGTGCCTGGAGTGTACGGGGGTTACTAACCACGAGCGTGCAGTACTTC
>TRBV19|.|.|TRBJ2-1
CASNPTSSRYNEQFF
TGTGCCAGTAACCCAACATCCTCTCGTTACAATGAGCAGTTCTTC
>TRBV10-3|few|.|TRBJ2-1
CATKRDGGQLNNEQFF
TGTGCCACCAAGCGAGACGGGGGGCAGCTGAACAATGAGCAGTTCTTC
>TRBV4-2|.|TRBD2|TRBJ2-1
CASSQGSLDWTSGRYEQFF
TGTGCCAGCAGCCAGGGCAGCTTAGATTGGACTAGCGGGAGGTATGAGCAGTTCTTC
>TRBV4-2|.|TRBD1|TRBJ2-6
CASSQVRAGGPTGANVLTF
TGTGCCAGCAGCCAAGTTAGGGCAGGGGGTCCCACTGGGGCCAACGTCCTGACTTTC
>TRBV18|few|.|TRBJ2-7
CASSGPHYEQYF
TGTGCCAGCTCAGGGCCCCACTACGAGCAGTACTTC
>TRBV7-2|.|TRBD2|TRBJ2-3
CASSPALGGGDTQYF
TGTGCCAGCAGCCCCGCGCTTGGGGGGGGTGATACGCAGTATTTT
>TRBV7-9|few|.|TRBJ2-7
CASNSLGTPTYEQYF
TGTGCCAGCAACTCCCTCGGGACACCTACCTACGAGCAGTACTTC
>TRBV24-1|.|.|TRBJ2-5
CATSDAREGAGETQYF
TGTGCCACCAGTGACGCACGGGAGGGGGCTGGCGAGACCCAGTACTTC
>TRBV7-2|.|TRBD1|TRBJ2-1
CASRGTGSGYNEQFF
TGTGCCAGCAGAGGGACAGGGTCAGGATACAATGAGCAGTTCTTC
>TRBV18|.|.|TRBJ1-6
CASSQDMNSPLHF
TGTGCCAGCTCTCAAGACATGAATTCACCCCTCCACTTT
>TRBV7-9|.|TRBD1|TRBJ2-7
CASSPGTGVYEQYF
TGTGCCAGCAGCCCTGGGACAGGGGTCTACGAGCAGTACTTC
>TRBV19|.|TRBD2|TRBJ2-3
CASSRLAGVPDTQYF
TGTGCCAGTAGTAGGCTAGCGGGGGTACCAGATACGCAGTATTTT
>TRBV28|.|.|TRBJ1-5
CASSDDSSNQPQHF
TGTGCCAGCAGTGATGACAGTAGCAATCAGCCCCAGCATTTT
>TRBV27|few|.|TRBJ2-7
CASSPLSGPPSYEQYF
TGTGCCAGCAGTCCCCTCAGCGGGCCTCCCTCCTACGAGCAGTACTTC
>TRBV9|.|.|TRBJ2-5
CASSVTSIETQYF
TGTGCCAGCAGCGTTACTAGCATTGAGACCCAGTACTTC
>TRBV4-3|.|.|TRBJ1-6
CASSQGGGSYNSPLHF
TGCGCCAGCAGCCAAGGGGGGGGCTCCTATAATTCACCCCTCCACTTT
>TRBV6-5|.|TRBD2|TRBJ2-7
CASRGGGLAAYEQYF
TGTGCCAGCAGGGGGGGCGGACTAGCCGCCTACGAGCAGTACTTC
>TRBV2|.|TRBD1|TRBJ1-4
CASSELGTGDDEKLFF
TGTGCCAGCAGTGAATTGGGGACAGGGGACGATGAAAAACTGTTTTTT
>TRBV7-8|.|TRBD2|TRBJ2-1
CASSEDSGRAEQFF
TGTGCCAGCAGCGAAGATAGCGGGAGGGCCGAGCAGTTCTTC
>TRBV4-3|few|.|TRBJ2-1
CASSLELRGYNEQFF
TGCGCCAGCAGCCTGGAACTCCGGGGGTACAATGAGCAGTTCTTC
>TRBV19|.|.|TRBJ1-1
CASSGLGALAEAFF
TGTGCCAGTAGTGGGTTGGGGGCGCTTGCTGAAGCTTTCTTT
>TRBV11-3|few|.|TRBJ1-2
CASSSQGYYGYTF
TGTGCCAGCAGCTCCCAGGGGTACTATGGCTACACCTTC
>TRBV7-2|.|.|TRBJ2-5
CASSLSLLETQYF
TGTGCCAGCAGCTTATCACTATTAGAGACCCAGTACTTC
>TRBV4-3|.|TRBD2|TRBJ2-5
CASSPSGGAGETQYF
TGCGCCAGCAGTCCTAGCGGGGGGGCCGGAGAGACCCAGTACTTC
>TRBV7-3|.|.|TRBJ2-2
CASSSGKGGVHGELFF
TGTGCCAGCAGCTCTGGAAAGGGCGGGGTTCACGGGGAGCTGTTTTTT
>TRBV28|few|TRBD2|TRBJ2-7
CASTKVGLAGGPVDEQYF
TGTGCCAGCACCAAAGTGGGACTAGCGGGAGGGCCAGTCGACGAGCAGTACTTC
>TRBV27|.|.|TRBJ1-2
CASSLGGSNYGYTF
TGTGCCAGCAGTTTGGGGGGATCTAACTATGGCTACACCTTC
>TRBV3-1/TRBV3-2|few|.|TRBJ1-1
CASSQMGHGDTEAFF
TGTGCCAGCAGCCAAATGGGCCACGGGGACACTGAAGCTTTCTTT
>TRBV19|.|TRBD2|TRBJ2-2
CASKPGLAGDTGELFF
TGTGCCAGTAAACCAGGACTAGCGGGAGACACCGGGGAGCTGTTTTTT
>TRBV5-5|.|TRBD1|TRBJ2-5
CASSWGQSETQYF
TGTGCCAGCAGCTGGGGACAGTCGGAGACCCAGTACTTC
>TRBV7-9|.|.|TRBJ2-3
CASSSTSHPTDTQYF
TGTGCCAGCAGCTCTACTAGTCACCCCACAGATACGCAGTATTTT
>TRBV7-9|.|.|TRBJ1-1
CASSPRGGMNTEAFF
TGTGCCAGCAGCCCGAGGGGGGGCATGAACACTGAAGCTTTCTTT
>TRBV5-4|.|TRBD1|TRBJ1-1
CASSLVDRGFTEAFF
TGTGCCAGCAGCTTGGTGGACAGGGGTTTCACTGAAGCTTTCTTT
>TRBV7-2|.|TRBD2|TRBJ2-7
CASRGLAGDYEQYF
TGTGCCAGCAGGGGGCTAGCGGGAGACTACGAGCAGTACTTC
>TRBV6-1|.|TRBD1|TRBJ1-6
CASSEGTGNSPLHF
TGTGCCAGCAGTGAAGGGACAGGGAATTCACCCCTCCACTTT
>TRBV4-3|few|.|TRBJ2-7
CASSQQAGLGVNEQYF
TGCGCCAGCAGCCAGCAGGCGGGGCTAGGGGTTAACGAGCAGTACTTC
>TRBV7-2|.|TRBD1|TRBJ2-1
CASSSRPGTEVYEQFF
TGTGCCAGCAGCTCTCGTCCCGGGACAGAAGTGTATGAGCAGTTCTTC
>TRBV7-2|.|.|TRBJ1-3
CASLQGNSGNTIYF
TGTGCCAGCCTACAGGGAAACTCTGGAAACACCATATATTTT
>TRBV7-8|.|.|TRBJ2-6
CASSLMLVSGANVLTF
TGTGCCAGCAGCTTAATGCTAGTATCTGGGGCCAACGTCCTGACTTTC
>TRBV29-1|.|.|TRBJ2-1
CSVHRDEQFF
TGCAGCGTTCATCGCGATGAGCAGTTCTTC
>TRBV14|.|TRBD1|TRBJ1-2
CASSHGAGGF
TGTGCCAGCAGCCACGGAGCAGGGGGCTTC
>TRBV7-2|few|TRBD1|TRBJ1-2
CASSLERGPGGPYGYTF
TGTGCCAGCAGCTTAGAAAGGGGCCCAGGGGGCCCCTATGGCTACACCTTC
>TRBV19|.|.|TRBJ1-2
CASSDIFNYGYTF
TGTGCCAGTAGCGACATCTTTAACTATGGCTACACCTTC
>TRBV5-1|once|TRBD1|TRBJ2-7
CASSGSTGKFEQYF
TGCGCCAGCAGCGGATCGACAGGGAAATTCGAGCAGTACTTC